The TCR beta chain under discussion was sequenced for a study of CD8 T cells in Susac syndrome. An input of roughly 0.5 to 1 ug of RNA was subjected to reverse transcription using random hexamers. In TCRdb, the immunoSEQ multiplex PCR reads were re-called with MiXCR into one record per CDR3 protein. This sample yields about 190,000 distinct CDR3 sequences, of which approximately 94% are seen a single time; 0.09% to 0.12% belongs to the top ten. TEMRA cells were FACS-enriched, while CD8+ and CD4+ T cells were negatively isolated. V was cut by 4 bases and J by 6 bases, with 17 bases left in between. CDR3 length equals 15 residues. CDR1 and CDR2 (germline): SGHAT, FQNNGV.

The chain is built from TRBV11-2 and TRBJ2-3; D call uncertain. This TCR was sampled from a human donor in good health. Specimen: CD4+ T cells from PBMCs. CDR3 coding DNA: TGTGCCAGCAGCTCCTGGGTCTCGAGCAAGGATACGCAGTATTTT. Its protein product is CASSSWVSSKDTQYF.